Presented here are 14 T cell receptor beta chains from one specimen sequenced in a study of T cells after yellow fever vaccination. TCRdb ran MiXCR on the 5' RACE reads and lists one entry per CDR3 protein. The table includes about 73,000 distinct CDR3 sequences, roughly 7.7% detected once. The sample here was CD8+ T cells sorted from PBMCs, taken on the day of the yellow fever booster vaccination. Every receptor here comes from a man younger than 40 who received the YFV17D yellow fever vaccine.

This clonotype was seen a few times. The gene calls are TRBV7-2 and TRBJ2-4, with D maybe TRBD2 (6 bases). V was trimmed by 3 bases and J by 4 bases, leaving 13 bases between them. The germline V gene has CDR1 SGHTA and CDR2 FQGNSA. The CDR3 runs to 15 residues. CDR3 in DNA: TGTGCCAGCAGCTTTGGAGGGTACCGAAAAAACATTCAGTACTTC. Translating it yields CASSFGGYRKNIQYF.

V and J are TRBV5-1 and TRBJ2-1; D remains unclear. Trimming stripped 1 base from V and 2 bases from J, with 13 bases between. The CDR3 length is 16 residues. Germline V gene data show CDR1 as SGHRS and CDR2 as YFSETQ. CDR3 sequence reads: CASSLWEPGPYNEQFF. The CDR3 DNA is TGCGCCAGCAGCTTGTGGGAACCCGGTCCCTACAATGAGCAGTTCTTC. The full variable domain, in which reference TRBV5-1 and TRBJ2-1 provide the parts outside the CDR3, is KAGVTQTPRYLIKTRGQQVTLSCSPISGHRSVSWYQQTPGQGLQFLFEYFSETQRNKGNFPGRFSGRQFSNSRSEMNVSTLELGDSALYLCASSLWEPGPYNEQFFGPGTRLTVL.

The V gene is TRBV6-5, the J gene TRBJ2-1; D might be TRBD1 (6 bases). This CDR3 has 17 residues. Trimming removed 0 bases at V and 3 bases at J, with 15 bases between. The germline V gene encodes CDR1 MNHEY and CDR2 SVGAGI. The chain's CDR3 is CASSYSSGTWDYNEQFF. DNA for the CDR3: TGTGCCAGCAGTTACTCGAGTGGGACATGGGACTACAATGAGCAGTTCTTC.

The V call is TRBV12-3 or TRBV12-4, the J call TRBJ2-1; D ambiguous. V was shortened by 8 bases and J by 0 bases, with 8 bases between the two germline ends. The CDR3 length is 13 residues. This CDR3 is CASLQSSYNEQFF. Written as DNA, the CDR3 is TGTGCCAGCCTCCAAAGCTCCTACAATGAGCAGTTCTTC.

In this sample, this clonotype turned up many times. The gene calls are TRBV20-1 and TRBJ2-7, with D possibly TRBD1 on 5 matching bases. The CDR3 has 13 amino acids. Per the germline V gene, CDR1 is DFQATT and CDR2 is SNEGSKA (reference sequence). V lost 2 bases and J lost 3, with 11 bases in between. CDR3 DNA: TGCAGTGCTAGACTTCCGGACAACTACGAGCAGTACTTC. It specifies CSARLPDNYEQYF.

The chain employs TRBV4-3 and TRBJ2-4, with D perhaps given as TRBD1 or TRBD2 (5 bases each). Trimming left V 3 bases short and J 6 bases short, with 21 bases between. The CDR3 length is 17 residues. CDR1 is LGHNA, CDR2 YSLEER, per germline. The chain's CDR3 is CASSQAASGTLLNIQYF. The CDR3 nucleotides read TGCGCCAGCAGCCAGGCAGCCTCCGGGACCTTACTAAACATTCAGTACTTC.

This clonotype was seen a few times. This chain connects TRBV9 to TRBJ1-1; D unclear. V gave up 5 bases and J gave up 3 bases, with 8 bases separating them. The CDR3 covers 12 residues. Germline loops: CDR1 SGDLS, CDR2 YYNGEE. CDR3 residues: CASRGRDTEAFF. The CDR3 nucleotides read TGTGCCAGCAGAGGAAGGGACACTGAAGCTTTCTTT.

This chain joins TRBV6-4 and TRBJ2-5; possibly TRBD2 for D (5 bases). V lost 2 bases and J lost 4, with 11 bases in between. This CDR3 comprises 14 residues. CDR1 and CDR2 from the germline V gene are MRHNA and SNTAGT. This CDR3 is CASSDRGEVETQYF. CDR3 sequence (DNA): TGTGCCAGCAGTGACCGGGGAGAGGTAGAGACCCAGTACTTC.

The chain couples TRBV12-5 to TRBJ2-7, with TRBD1 identical over 8 bases. Germline values: CDR1 LGHNT, CDR2 FRNRAP. After removal of 7 bases from V and 5 bases from J, the junction contained 13 bases not matched to a gene. The CDR3 is 15 amino acids. The CDR3 spells CASAIFPTGVDEQYF. Written as DNA, the CDR3 is TGTGCTAGTGCCATTTTTCCGACAGGGGTAGACGAGCAGTACTTC.

This clonotype came up a few times. The chain combines TRBV20-1 with TRBJ1-1; D may be TRBD1 (6 bases). The germline V and J ends were trimmed by 3 bases and 5 bases, with 10 bases remaining between them. CDR3 size: 12 residues. Looked up from germline, CDR1 is DFQATT and CDR2 is SNEGSKA (reference sequence). CDR3 sequence: CSARRGGTEAFF. The CDR3 region has the DNA TGCAGTGCTAGGAGGGGGGGAACTGAAGCTTTCTTT.

Turning to this clonotype: An end of the junction differs from the germline gene, which may be a read error. J is TRBJ1-4 and V is TRBV2; D gene ambiguous. Germline loops: CDR1 SNHLY, CDR2 FYNNEI. The CDR3 is made up of 11 amino acids. In nucleotides, the CDR3 is TGTGACAGCAGTGAATTACAATCCCCGTTTTTT. It codes for CDSSELQSPFF. The whole variable domain, remainder taken from reference TRBV2 and TRBJ1-4, is EPEVTQTPSHQVTQMGQEVILRCVPISNHLYFYWYRQILGQKVEFLVSFYNNEISEKSEIFDDQFSVERPDGSNFTLKIRSTKLEDSAMYFCDSSELQSPFFGSGTQLSVL.

This clonotype was detected only a few times. The chain links TRBV4-3 to TRBJ2-3; 12 bases map to TRBD2. V shed 1 base, J shed 3 bases, and the junction held 2 bases outside the gene matches. CDR3 length: 16 residues. Germline CDR1 and CDR2: LGHNA and YSLEER. This chain's CDR3 is CASSQVLAGGTDTQYF. CDR3 in DNA: TGCGCCAGCAGCCAAGTACTAGCGGGAGGAACAGATACGCAGTATTTT.

This clonotype has just a few counts. The V gene is TRBV7-9, the J gene TRBJ1-1, with TRBD1 identical over 8 bases. Germline trimming cut 1 base from V and 4 bases from J; bases unmatched to any gene: 5. The CDR3 contains 15 residues. CDR1 and CDR2 (germline): SEHNR, FQNEAQ (reference sequence). The CDR3 loop reads CASSLEQGQGTEAFF. CDR3 sequence (DNA): TGTGCCAGCAGCTTAGAGCAAGGACAGGGCACTGAAGCTTTCTTT.

This rearrangement joins TRBV13 to TRBJ2-3, with TRBD2 matching over 9 bases. The CDR3 is 16 residues long. Trimming at V came to 2 bases and at J to 2 bases, leaving 5 bases not matched to a gene. CDR1 is PRHDT, CDR2 FYEKMQ, per germline (reference sequence). CDR3 sequence (DNA): TGTGCCAGCAGCTTACGGCTAGCGGGAAACACAGATACGCAGTATTTT. Translating it yields CASSLRLAGNTDTQYF.